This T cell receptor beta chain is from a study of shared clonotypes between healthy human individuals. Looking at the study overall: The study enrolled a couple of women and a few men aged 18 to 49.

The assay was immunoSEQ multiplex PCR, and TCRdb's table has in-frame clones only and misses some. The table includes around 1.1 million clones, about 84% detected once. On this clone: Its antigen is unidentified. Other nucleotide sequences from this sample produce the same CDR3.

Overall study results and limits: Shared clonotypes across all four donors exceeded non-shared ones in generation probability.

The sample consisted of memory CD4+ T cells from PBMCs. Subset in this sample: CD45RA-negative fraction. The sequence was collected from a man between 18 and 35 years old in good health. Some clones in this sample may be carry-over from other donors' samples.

CDR3 protein: CASSLQGDYGYTF. CDR3 DNA sequence: TGCGCCAGCAGCTTGCAGGGTGACTATGGCTACACCTTC. The chain links TRBV5-1 to TRBJ1-2, with a possible D match to TRBD1 (5 bases). CDR3 length: 13 residues. CDR1 and CDR2 from the germline V gene are SGHRS and YFSETQ. V was cut by 1 base and J by 3 bases, with 7 bases left in between.